Listed below are T cell receptor beta chains from one sample, sequenced in a study of human T cells and chemical hapten exposure. TCRdb processed the RACE reads anew with MiXCR; each CDR3 protein has one entry. The sample carries approximately 88,000 distinct CDR3 sequences, approximately 12% recorded once. The sequencing here drew on whole blood, taken in connection with sensitization to the hapten diphenylcyclopropenone (DPC). The source of these receptors is a woman aged 50 to 60 with alopecia areata. Some clones in this sample may be carry-over from other donors' samples. The CDR3 runs from the conserved cysteine through the conserved F or W. A D gene is named only where the DNA matches it firmly. A clone size is listed for some rows: how often the clone was seen (once, few, many), or a class if it is expanded.

cdr3_length d_call clone_size j_call v_call cdr3_nt cdr3_aa
14 . many TRBJ2-5 TRBV5-4 TGTGCCAGCAGCTTGAGTGGGGGCCAAGGGGCCCAGTACTTC CASSLSGGQGAQYF
14 . many TRBJ2-7 TRBV10-1 TGCGCCAGCAGTGAGTCGTCGGGTACCTACGAGCAGTACTTC CASSESSGTYEQYF
11 . many TRBJ2-3 TRBV6-1 TGTGCCAGCACCGGGACAGATACGCAGTATTTT CASTGTDTQYF
14 . few TRBJ1-1 TRBV12-3/TRBV12-4 TGTGCCAGCACCGCGGACAGATCCAACACTGAAGCTTTCTTT CASTADRSNTEAFF
12 . . TRBJ2-7 TRBV18 TGTGCCAGCTCACCACCTGACTACGAGCAGTACTTC CASSPPDYEQYF
13 . many TRBJ1-1 TRBV29-1 TGCAGCGTTGCGCGGGCGTCAAACACTGAAGCTTTCTTT CSVARASNTEAFF
14 . few TRBJ1-2 TRBV27 TGTGCCAGCAGTTCGCTCAGGGGTGTGAATGGCTACACCTTC CASSSLRGVNGYTF
17 . many TRBJ1-2 TRBV11-3 TGTGCCAGCAGCTTAGGTGTCTCCGGGGTAGAGGAGGATGGCTACACCTTC CASSLGVSGVEEDGYTF
15 . few TRBJ2-2 TRBV2 TGTGCCAGCGGAGTCGCGGGGTTACTAACCGGGGAGCTGTTTTTT CASGVAGLLTGELFF
17 TRBD2 many TRBJ2-2 TRBV9 TGTGCCAGCAGCCCCCGGTCAAGCGGGAGGGGCACCGGGGAGCTGTTTTTT CASSPRSSGRGTGELFF
14 . . TRBJ2-7 TRBV6-5 TGTGCCAGCAGTCTCCCAGGGACCCCGGGTGAGCAGTACTTC CASSLPGTPGEQYF
14 . many TRBJ1-1 TRBV7-9 TGTGCCAGCAGCATACAGGGTAGCGTCACTGAAGCTTTCTTT CASSIQGSVTEAFF
12 . few TRBJ1-2 TRBV20-1 TGCAGTGCTCCCACAGGGAACTATGGCTACACCTTC CSAPTGNYGYTF
14 . few TRBJ2-7 TRBV5-1 TGCGCCAGCAGCTTGGCCCACAGGGCCTACGAGCAGTACTTC CASSLAHRAYEQYF